Each of the 4 T cell receptor beta chains below was sequenced from the same sample in a study of cytomegalovirus exposure and HLA in healthy donors. Method: immunoSEQ multiplex PCR; TCRdb's copy keeps in-frame clones and lacks some. The repertoire consists of 200,000 or so clones, with just over 85% occurring once and the leading ten covering 2.9%. Sequencing was carried out using PBMCs. The receptors stem from a woman younger than 35 in good health and CMV-seronegative.

V and J are TRBV29-1 and TRBJ2-5, with 8 bases that match TRBD1. The CDR3 runs to 16 residues. CDR1 and CDR2 from the germline V gene are SQVTM and ANQGSEA. V was clipped by 0 bases and J by 2 bases; unmatched bases: 8. The CDR3 nucleotides read TGCAGCGTTGAAGATCTCGGACAGGGAGAACAAGAGACCCAGTACTTC. Protein sequence: CSVEDLGQGEQETQYF.

This chain links TRBV13 with TRBJ1-2; possibly TRBD1 for D (5 bases). Trimming took off 5 bases at V and 5 bases at J, with 12 bases between the two ends. Germline V gives CDR1 PRHDT, CDR2 FYEKMQ (reference sequence). This CDR3 is 13 amino acids long. CDR3 region: CASSVGGGYGYTF. Here the CDR3 DNA reads TGTGCCAGCAGCGTGGGGGGTGGATATGGCTACACCTTC.

In this sample, this clone turned up a few times. Other DNA variants within this sample encode the same CDR3. The chain employs TRBV29-1 and TRBJ2-7; D call uncertain. CDR3 length equals 12 residues. From germline, CDR1 is SQVTM and CDR2 ANQGSEA. The V and J ends lost 1 base and 4 bases respectively, with 8 bases between them. The CDR3 nucleotides read TGCAGCGTTGAAGGAGTAGATTACGAGCAGTACTTC. This gives the protein CSVEGVDYEQYF.

The chain joins TRBV5-6 to TRBJ2-2; TRBD1 agrees at 9 bases. Germline V gene sequence: CDR1 SGHDT, CDR2 YYEEEE. Trimming cost V 5 bases and J 1 base; bases outside gene matches: 6. The CDR3 length is 16 residues. CDR3 protein: CASRGPGQGNTGELFF. CDR3 bases: TGTGCCAGCAGGGGACCGGGACAGGGGAACACCGGGGAGCTGTTTTTT.